This TCR beta chain was recorded in a study of cytomegalovirus exposure and HLA in healthy donors (dated by TCRdb to about 2017). About the study as a whole: In an earlier analysis of under 600 of the donors, 250 to 350 Gb of sequence data and some 100 million unique TCR beta sequences from about 190 million T cells were reported. An early release that covered about 600 HLA-typed donors contained approximately 320 gigabases of sequencing data and some 87 million unique TCR sequences. The genetic ancestry cluster associated with self-reported Caucasian donors included around 76% of the roughly 410 genotyped donors. The study aimed to test whether cataloging public T cell receptors could reveal signatures of past pathogen exposure. The T cell repertoires of around 670 subjects were profiled by immunosequencing and related to cytomegalovirus serostatus. Along with the roughly 700-subject first cohort, a separate validation cohort of roughly 110 different subjects was used. To predict cytomegalovirus infection status, the study brought together high-throughput TCR immunosequencing, statistical association of individual TCRs with disease status, and machine learning. In a later analysis, previously published TCR beta repertoires from some 640 donors were re-analyzed and high-resolution HLA genotyping was added so that TCR occurrence patterns could be studied. Rather than drawing on any new phenotypic data, the later analysis identified candidate immune exposures from TCR beta sequences and the way those sequences occurred across donors. An earlier analysis of 450 to 750 of the donors used high-throughput TCR beta sequencing to judge whether each TCR beta V gene segment behaved as functional or pseudogenic. Alongside the repertoire data, information on donor age, sex, ethnicity and CMV serostatus was compiled. Genome-wide SNP genotypes for about 60% of the roughly 700 donors were used in a later genetic analysis, which treated that subset as a discovery cohort. All discovery cohort repertoires had been generated using a single sequencing platform. Both class I and class II loci were covered by HLA typing, at four-digit resolution. The number of typed donors differed by locus: about 620-630 for A, B, C, DRB1 and DQB1; 522 for DQA1; around 580 for DPA1; and 400 to 480 for DPB1. Five DR-DQ haplotypes were handled as single units for association and clustering because linkage in the cohort was strong. Among roughly 400 genotyped donors of the cohort, an average of roughly 230,000 unique TCR beta nucleotide sequences was sequenced per donor, of which about 18% were non-productive. Summary of the overall study and its limitations: HLA typing was unavailable for some donors at each locus, so association tests used only the typed subset. Linkage disequilibrium might explain the correlated functional status among segregating V segments, but an unknown experimental factor could not be ruled out. In an earlier analysis of roughly 560 of the donors, most TCR beta V segments were observed in productive rearrangements about 87% or about 30% of the time, broadly matching IMGT annotations. According to a later analysis, parvovirus B19, influenza, CMV and Epstein-Barr virus appeared linked to several top co-occurrence clusters. The cohort was sequenced for TCR beta chains only, and without alpha or paired-chain data the features that could be detected were limited. A later analysis found that most CMV-associated TCR beta chains appeared HLA-restricted, with HLA associations seemingly driven largely by CMV exposure. In a later genetic analysis, fewer N-insertions in productive TCRs were reported among donors in an Asian-associated ancestry cluster than the approximately 630-donor mean. A further reported finding was that TCR beta sequences accurately predicted the HLA-A and HLA-B alleles for most subjects in the first cohort. The study gave a list of about 160 TCR beta chains associated with cytomegalovirus. When HLA alleles, especially DR and DQ, strongly co-occurred, attributing TCR associations to individual alleles was difficult. Cytomegalovirus status was reported to be diagnosed by the classifier with high specificity and sensitivity in both the original and validation cohorts. The only immune exposure information available for the cohort was CMV serostatus. A later analysis found that TCR association rates varied across HLA loci, with DRB1 alleles showing the most associated TCRs and HLA-C alleles the fewest. An association between a missense DCLRE1C variant and V-gene and J-gene trimming of TCR beta chains was found in a later genetic analysis and replicated in an independent cohort. Because counts were too low, about 18 rarely observed V segments, including chromosome 9 orphons, were excluded from the earlier analysis of around 640 of the donors. Most TCR sequences were observed very rarely across donors, whereas some public TCRs were present in many individuals. At a false discovery rate of 0.05, a later analysis linked 15,000 to 20,000 TCR beta sequences to specific HLA alleles. A cluster of highly shared sequence variants was judged likely to represent a technical artifact of the sequencing pipeline. The 87-base-pair reads could not distinguish some IMGT-functional V segments, including TRBV6-2 and TRBV6-3, so those segments were excluded. A few of the identified cytomegalovirus-associated TCR beta chains were confirmed in vitro to be specific for cytomegalovirus antigens. Roughly uniform sequencing depth across donors was assumed in presence/absence analyses, although this assumption may not hold. A later analysis found that HLA-associated TCR beta chains were more clonally expanded and had lower generation probabilities than equally common non-associated chains. The authors suggested that the approach could potentially be extended to other disease states and immunological phenotypes.

Receptor amplification or capture employed the immunoSEQ multiplex PCR assay. For the multiplex PCR, a mixture combining 60 forward primers for TCR Vbeta segments and 13 reverse primers for TCR Jbeta segments was used. The CDR3 region of rearranged TCR beta genes was amplified from genomic DNA by a multiplex PCR assay. The amplified TCR beta libraries were sequenced on the Illumina HiSeq System as 87-base-pair reads. The study's processing was this. A later analysis tallied 70 million to 100 million unique TCR beta chains across the approximately 670 repertoires, and approximately 12 million of those chains were shared by two or more donors. A nearest-neighbor algorithm error-corrected the raw reads and collapsed the reads into unique sequences, merging closely related sequences to remove PCR and sequencing errors. To assign V, D and J gene segments, CDR3 sequences were aligned to IMGT reference sequences. For a sequence to be retained, a match of at least six nucleotides was required to both a V gene segment and a J gene segment. Rearrangements were classified as productive when the CDR3 lacked stop codons and remained in frame with V and J, and all other rearrangements were classified as non-productive. Following IMGT convention, CDR3 was defined as the stretch from the second conserved V-encoded cysteine up to the conserved J-encoded phenylalanine. The earlier analysis of approximately 590 of the donors excluded any sequence lacking an unambiguous match to a single V gene segment. In an earlier analysis of more than 500 of the donors, a V segment was called functional when productive rearrangements were above 56.7%, and segregating when the standard deviation between donors exceeded 5%. A statistical classification framework was built for diagnosing cytomegalovirus status from the catalog of TCR beta chain sequences. In a later analysis, V and J genes were assigned by comparing TCR nucleotide sequences against IMGT/GENE-DB human TR gene sequences. Using the TCRdist pipeline, a later analysis assigned CDR3 sequences along with most-parsimonious VDJ recombination scenarios. In a later analysis, every TCR beta chain was defined by the combination of its CDR3 amino acid sequence and its V-gene family, and reads without a unique V-gene family were dropped. As a way to deal with suspected cross-contamination and a sequencing artifact, a later analysis dropped over 550 nucleotide sequences that were highly shared and had low generation probability. In a later analysis, a clonal expansion index for each public chain was calculated from normalized within-repertoire ranks of inferred template counts. Generation probabilities in a later analysis came from a VDJ recombination model fitted to out-of-frame rearrangements, and those results were checked against IGoR. Hypergeometric tests were used in a later analysis to score TCR-TCR, TCR-HLA and TCR-CMV co-occurrence, with a repertoire-size bias correction applied to the TCR pairs. False discovery rates were estimated in a later analysis by permuting HLA or CMV assignments 20 times. In a later analysis, co-occurring TCRs were grouped using DBSCAN, with TCRdist sequence similarity added in when clustering inside HLA-allele-positive subsets. Repertoires with fewer than 30,000 or more than 120,000 public chains, plus five repertoires with anomalous nucleotide sharing, were excluded from co-occurrence clustering. TCRdb retrieved this table from immuneACCESS and kept in-frame rearrangements only. Not all clones are present; in checked studies, unresolved V genes account for under half, and no reason is known for the remainder. Clone size and V and J calls were adopted from that table, with D and trimming inferred from the DNA. The sample profile shows approximately 100,000 clones; roughly 70% of them were found once. The biggest ten clones account for approximately 11% of the sample.

The germline V gene sets CDR1 to SGHDT and CDR2 to YYEEEE. From the cysteine through the valine, the CDR3 covers 17 amino acids. Solely the CDR3 DNA is kept, with 51 bases framed from the first base. Ends trimmed: V by 6 bases, J by 0 bases; bases unmatched to a gene: 9. The cohort comprised 666 healthy bone marrow donors. All cohort members were sampled while nominally healthy, although unrecorded immune exposures were likely present. The donor was CMV seropositive and belonged to the group of a few hundred seropositive cohort members. Each donor provided a peripheral blood sample, and peripheral blood mononuclear cells were used for TCR beta sequencing. The Qiagen DNeasy Blood Extraction Kit was used to extract genomic DNA from the blood cell samples. As to this clone: Its antigen has not been determined. Base qualities are missing; no much larger clone stands one base away.

The clonotype was recovered from a middle-aged man in good health and CMV-seropositive. The sequence is built from TRBV5-6 and TRBJ2-7; 13 middle bases align to TRBD2. Sequencing used PBMCs. The CDR3 region reads CASKIRTSGSFSYEQYV. The DNA reads TGTGCCAGCAAAATTAGGACTAGCGGGAGTTTCTCCTACGAGCAGTACGTC.